The 2 T cell receptor beta chains below come from one sample, sequenced in a study of beta chain features in type 1 diabetes. Study-wide findings and caveats: The study found moderately but significantly shorter TCRB CDR3s in all four CD4+ subsets of Type 1 diabetes patients.

These receptors' targets are unknown. Expressed TCRB transcripts got sequenced, as all isolated RNA was reverse transcribed. Assay: immunoSEQ multiplex PCR; the TCRdb copy retains only in-frame clones and omits some. The table records under 300,000 clones, around 25% of them present only once. The material sequenced was naive CD4+ T cells from blood. Every receptor here comes from a woman aged 30 to 39 with type 1 diabetes.

The chain employs TRBV30 and TRBJ1-1; 8 nucleotides line up with TRBD1. The CDR3 extends over 14 amino acids. The V gene's germline CDR1 is GTSNPN and CDR2 SVGIG (reference sequence). J gave up 6 bases and V 2 bases, and 8 bases lay outside the gene matches. CDR3 region: CAWSTTKGQAEAFF. In DNA form, the CDR3 reads TGTGCCTGGAGTACAACTAAGGGACAGGCTGAAGCTTTCTTT.

This clone was found a few times. The chain carries TRBV5-1 and TRBJ1-2; 8 nucleotides line up with TRBD1. Looked up from germline, CDR1 is SGHRS and CDR2 is YFSETQ. CDR3 length equals 14 residues. The J segment lost 6 bases and the V segment lost 4 bases, leaving 8 bases of the junction unmatched. CDR3 sequence reads: CASSVGDRNHGYTF. CDR3 DNA: TGCGCCAGCAGCGTAGGGGACAGGAACCATGGCTACACCTTC.